The entry below describes one TCR beta chain. Its target is unknown. The data belong to a study of CD8 T cells in Susac syndrome. CD8+ and CD4+ T cells taken from blood had their TCR beta sequenced. Study findings and constraints: In its TCR sequencing and HLA analysis, the study acknowledged that the number of individuals was relatively small.

An amount of RNA that ranged from roughly 0.5 to 1 ug was reverse transcribed with random hexamers. The TCR beta CDR3 was amplified by immunoSEQ multiplex PCR across 54 Vbeta, 13 Jbeta. TCRdb reprocessed the immunoSEQ multiplex PCR reads with MiXCR, giving one entry per CDR3 protein. The table includes 170,000 or so distinct CDR3 sequences, about 95% detected once. Germline-derived CDR1 and CDR2 are SGHDN and FVKESK. This CDR3 comprises 14 residues. V was clipped by 2 bases and J by 6 bases, with 14 bases between them. The genes are TRBV14 and TRBJ2-7, with a weak D call TRBD2 (5 bases). The sequenced material came from CD8+ T cells from PBMCs. This receptor was obtained from a human donor with multiple sclerosis. DNA of the CDR3: TGTGCCAGCAGCCAACACGGGCCTGGAGGCGAGCAGTACTTC. Protein product: CASSQHGPGGEQYF.